This T cell receptor (beta chain) emerged from a study of identical twins. The CDR3 contains 15 residues. V shed 2 bases, J shed 4 bases, and the junction held 5 bases outside the gene matches. Germline CDR1 LGHDT, CDR2 YNNKEL (reference sequence). Study results and caveats: The study found excess low generation probability among twin-shared out-of-frame alpha sequences. Within cord blood, abundant beta clonotypes carried fewer insertions, but memory repertoires showed no such trend. Sharing of beta out-of-frame sequences by twins showed a weaker excess.

Unique molecular identifiers were present on the cDNA, which also gained a universal primer site by template switching. TCRdb called the 5' RACE reads again in MiXCR, with one record for every CDR3 protein. The sample comprises about 530,000 distinct CDR3 sequences, under 25% of which are singletons, and approximately 0.52% rests with the top ten. Concerning this clonotype itself: Its specificity is not known.

Separately, the same data were catalogued under a study of yellow fever vaccine responses in identical twins.

The sample taken for sequencing was CD4+ T cells sorted from blood. The sequence was obtained from a woman aged 18-29 years in good health. The chain employs TRBV3-1 and TRBJ2-3; 8 nucleotides line up with TRBD1. CDR3 region: CASSQTGQGSDTQYF. The CDR3 DNA reads TGTGCCAGCAGCCAAACCGGACAGGGTTCAGATACGCAGTATTTT.